This TCR beta chain is drawn from a study of identical twins. Study-wide results and limits: Twins shared out-of-frame alpha sequences with excess low generation probability. Twins' surplus sharing was weaker for beta out-of-frame sequences.

TCRdb independently ran MiXCR on the 5' RACE reads; one entry per CDR3 protein. The repertoire has around 220,000 distinct CDR3 sequences, more than 13% of them found once; the top ten carry approximately 10%. This clonotype has a handful of counts. Its antigen is as yet unknown. Trimming cost V 4 bases and J 2 bases, with 14 bases left between them. Germline CDR1 reads PRHDT; CDR2 reads FYEKMQ (reference sequence). The CDR3 has 15 residues. This clonotype originated in a woman aged 18-29 years in good health. Sequencing was carried out using memory (CD45RO+) T cells sorted from blood. This chain uses TRBV13 with TRBJ2-5; maybe TRBD2 (6 bases). Here the CDR3 reads CASSSTNRGQETQYF. In DNA, the CDR3 is TGTGCCAGCAGCTCGACAAACCGGGGGCAAGAGACCCAGTACTTC.